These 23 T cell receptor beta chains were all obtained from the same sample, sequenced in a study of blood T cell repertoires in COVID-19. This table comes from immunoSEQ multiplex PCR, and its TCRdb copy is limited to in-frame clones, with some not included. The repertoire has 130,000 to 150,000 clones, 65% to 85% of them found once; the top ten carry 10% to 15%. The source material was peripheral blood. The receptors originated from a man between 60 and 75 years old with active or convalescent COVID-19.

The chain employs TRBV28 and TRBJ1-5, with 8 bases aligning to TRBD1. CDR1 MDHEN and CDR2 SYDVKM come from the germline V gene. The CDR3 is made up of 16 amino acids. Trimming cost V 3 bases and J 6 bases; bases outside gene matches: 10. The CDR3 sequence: CASSFPAGGVSQPQHF. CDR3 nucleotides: TGTGCCAGCAGTTTCCCGGCAGGGGGCGTGAGTCAGCCCCAGCATTTT.

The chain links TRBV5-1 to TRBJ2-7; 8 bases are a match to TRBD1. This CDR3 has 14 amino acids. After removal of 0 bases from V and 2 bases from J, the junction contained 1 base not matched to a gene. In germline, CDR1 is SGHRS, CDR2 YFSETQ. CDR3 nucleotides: TGCGCCAGCAGCTTGGGGACAGGGACCTACGAGCAGTACTTC. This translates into CASSLGTGTYEQYF. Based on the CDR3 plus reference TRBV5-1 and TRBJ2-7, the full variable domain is KAGVTQTPRYLIKTRGQQVTLSCSPISGHRSVSWYQQTPGQGLQFLFEYFSETQRNKGNFPGRFSGRQFSNSRSEMNVSTLELGDSALYLCASSLGTGTYEQYFGPGTRLTVT.

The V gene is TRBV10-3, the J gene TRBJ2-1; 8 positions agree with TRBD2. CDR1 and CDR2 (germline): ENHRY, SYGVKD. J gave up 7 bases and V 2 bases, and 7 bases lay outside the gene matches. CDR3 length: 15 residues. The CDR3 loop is CAISERAGEGNEQFF. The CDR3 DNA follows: TGTGCCATCAGTGAGAGAGCGGGAGAAGGAAATGAGCAGTTCTTC.

The CDR3 protein is CASSQGGTVYYGYTF. The CDR3 coding sequence is TGTGCCAGCAGCCAAGGAGGGACAGTTTACTATGGCTACACCTTC. The rearrangement links TRBV4-2 to TRBJ1-2; 7 positions agree with TRBD1. CDR1 and CDR2 from the germline V gene are LGHNA and YNFKEQ. The CDR3 runs 15 residues. Unmatched junction bases numbered 5, after V lost 1 base and J lost 3 bases.

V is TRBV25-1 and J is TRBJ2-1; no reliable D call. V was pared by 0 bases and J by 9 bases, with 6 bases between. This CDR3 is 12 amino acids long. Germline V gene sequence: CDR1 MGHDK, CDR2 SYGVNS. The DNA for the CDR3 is TGTGCCAGCAGTGAATATCAATCTGAGCAGTTCTTC. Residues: CASSEYQSEQFF.

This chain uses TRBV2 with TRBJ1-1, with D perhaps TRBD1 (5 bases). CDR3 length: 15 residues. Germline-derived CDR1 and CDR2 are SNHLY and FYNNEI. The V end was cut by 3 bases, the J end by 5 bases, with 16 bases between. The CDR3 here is CASSESPGRRTEAFF. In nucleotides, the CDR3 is TGTGCCAGCAGTGAGTCCCCAGGGCGTCGAACTGAAGCTTTCTTT.

The DNA of the CDR3 is TGTGCCAGCAGCGCGGGACAGTACACCGGGGAGCTGTTTTTT. Its translation is CASSAGQYTGELFF. This sequence joins TRBV9 and TRBJ2-2; TRBD1 agrees at 7 bases. This CDR3 region has 14 residues. From germline, CDR1 is SGDLS and CDR2 YYNGEE. V gave up 3 bases and J gave up 3 bases; unmatched junction bases: 2.

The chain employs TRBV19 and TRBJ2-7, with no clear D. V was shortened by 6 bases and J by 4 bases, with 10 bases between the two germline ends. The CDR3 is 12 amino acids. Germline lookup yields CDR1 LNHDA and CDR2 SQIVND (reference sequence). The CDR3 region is CASSDLRYEQYF. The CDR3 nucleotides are TGTGCCAGTAGCGATTTGAGATACGAGCAGTACTTC.

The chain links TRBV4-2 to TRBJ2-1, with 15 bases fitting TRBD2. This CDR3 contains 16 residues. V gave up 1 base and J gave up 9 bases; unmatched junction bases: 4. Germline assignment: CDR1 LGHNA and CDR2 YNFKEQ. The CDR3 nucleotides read TGTGCCAGCAGCCAAGCCTCGGGACTAGCGGGAGGTGAGCAGTTCTTC. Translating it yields CASSQASGLAGGEQFF.

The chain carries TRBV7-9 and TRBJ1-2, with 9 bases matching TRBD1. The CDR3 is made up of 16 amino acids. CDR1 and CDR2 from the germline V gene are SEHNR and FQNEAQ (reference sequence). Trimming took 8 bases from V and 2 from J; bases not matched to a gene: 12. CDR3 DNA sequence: TGTGCCAGCCGGGATGGGACAGGGAAGGGAAACTATGGCTACACCTTC. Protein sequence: CASRDGTGKGNYGYTF.

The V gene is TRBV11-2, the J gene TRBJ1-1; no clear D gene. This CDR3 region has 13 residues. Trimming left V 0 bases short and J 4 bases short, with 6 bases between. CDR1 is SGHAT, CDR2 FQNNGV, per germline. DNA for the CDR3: TGTGCCAGCAGCTTAGAAATTCGCACTGAAGCTTTCTTT. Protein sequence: CASSLEIRTEAFF.

For the CDR3, the DNA is TGTGCCACCAGTGACCCCGCTAGCGGCAACACAGATACGCAGTATTTT. It translates to CATSDPASGNTDTQYF. The gene calls are TRBV24-1 and TRBJ2-3; 7 bases are a match to TRBD2. CDR3 length: 16 amino acids. J lost 2 bases, V lost 4 bases, and 8 bases had no gene match. Germline assignment: CDR1 KGHDR and CDR2 SFDVKD.

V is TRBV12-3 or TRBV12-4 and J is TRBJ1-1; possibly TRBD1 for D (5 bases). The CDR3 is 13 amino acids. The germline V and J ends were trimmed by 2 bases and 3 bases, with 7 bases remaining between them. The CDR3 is CASSLQGYTEAFF. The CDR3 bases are TGTGCCAGCAGTTTACAGGGCTACACTGAAGCTTTCTTT.

The CDR3 here is CASSEDRGLGAFF. The CDR3 coding sequence is TGTGCCAGCAGTGAGGACAGGGGGCTTGGAGCTTTCTTT. The chain links TRBV6-1 to TRBJ1-1; 11 bases match TRBD1. With 3 bases clipped from V and 10 bases from J, the junction kept 4 bases outside the gene matches. There are 13 residues in the CDR3. From germline, CDR1 is MNHNS and CDR2 SASEGT.

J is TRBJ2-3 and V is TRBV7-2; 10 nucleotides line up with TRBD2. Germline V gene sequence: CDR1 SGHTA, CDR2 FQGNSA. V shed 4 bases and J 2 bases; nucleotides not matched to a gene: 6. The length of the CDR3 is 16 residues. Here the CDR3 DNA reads TGTGCCAGCAGCTCGGGGACTAGCGACCACACAGATACGCAGTATTTT. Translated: CASSSGTSDHTDTQYF.

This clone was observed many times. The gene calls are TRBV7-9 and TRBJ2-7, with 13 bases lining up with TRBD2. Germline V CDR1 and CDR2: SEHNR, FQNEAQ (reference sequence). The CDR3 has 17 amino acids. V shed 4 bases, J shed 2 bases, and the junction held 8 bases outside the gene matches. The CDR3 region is CASSSQGLAGAAYEQYF. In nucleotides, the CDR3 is TGTGCCAGCAGCTCGCAAGGACTAGCGGGAGCGGCCTACGAGCAGTACTTC.

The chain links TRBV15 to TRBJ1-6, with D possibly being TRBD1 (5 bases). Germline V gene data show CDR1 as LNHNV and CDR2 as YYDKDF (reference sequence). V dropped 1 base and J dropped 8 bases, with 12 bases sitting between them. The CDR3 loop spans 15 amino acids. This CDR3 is CATSRGDSEDSPLHF. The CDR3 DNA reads TGTGCCACCAGCAGAGGAGACAGCGAAGATTCACCCCTCCACTTT.

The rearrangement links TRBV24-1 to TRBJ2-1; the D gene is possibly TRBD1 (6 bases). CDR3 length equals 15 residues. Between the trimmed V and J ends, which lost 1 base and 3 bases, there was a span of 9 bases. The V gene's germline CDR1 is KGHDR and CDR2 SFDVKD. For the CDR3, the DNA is TGTGCCACCAGTGATTTCGGCAGGGGCTACAATGAGCAGTTCTTC. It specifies CATSDFGRGYNEQFF.

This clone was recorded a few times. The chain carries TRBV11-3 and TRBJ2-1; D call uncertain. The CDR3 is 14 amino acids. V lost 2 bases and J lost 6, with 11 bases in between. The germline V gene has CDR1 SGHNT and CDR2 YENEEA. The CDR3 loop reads CASSLMAKINEQFF. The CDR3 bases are TGTGCCAGCAGCTTAATGGCAAAGATCAATGAGCAGTTCTTC.

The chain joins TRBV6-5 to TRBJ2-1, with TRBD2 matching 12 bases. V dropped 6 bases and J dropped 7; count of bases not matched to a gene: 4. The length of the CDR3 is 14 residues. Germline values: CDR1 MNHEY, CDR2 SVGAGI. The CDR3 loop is CASRRLAGDNEQFF. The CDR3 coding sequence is TGTGCCAGCAGACGACTAGCGGGAGATAATGAGCAGTTCTTC.

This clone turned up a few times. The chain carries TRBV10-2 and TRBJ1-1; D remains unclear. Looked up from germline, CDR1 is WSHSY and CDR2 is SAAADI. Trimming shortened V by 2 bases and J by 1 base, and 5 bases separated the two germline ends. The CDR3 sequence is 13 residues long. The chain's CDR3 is CASSERGNTEAFF. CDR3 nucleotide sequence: TGCGCCAGCAGTGAGCGGGGGAACACTGAAGCTTTCTTT.

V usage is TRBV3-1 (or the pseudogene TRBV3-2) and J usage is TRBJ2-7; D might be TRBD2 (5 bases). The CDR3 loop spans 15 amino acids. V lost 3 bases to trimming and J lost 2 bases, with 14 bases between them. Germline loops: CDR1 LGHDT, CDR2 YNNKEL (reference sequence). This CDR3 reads CASSQGGLGAYEQYF. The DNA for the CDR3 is TGTGCCAGCAGCCAGGGCGGGCTAGGTGCCTACGAGCAGTACTTC.

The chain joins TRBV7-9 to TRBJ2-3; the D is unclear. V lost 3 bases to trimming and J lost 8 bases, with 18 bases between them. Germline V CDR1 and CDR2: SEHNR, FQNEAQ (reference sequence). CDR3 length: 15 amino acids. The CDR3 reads CASSFKAGTDGTQYF. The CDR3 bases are TGTGCCAGCAGCTTTAAGGCAGGAACCGATGGTACGCAGTATTTT.